One sample yielded the 26 T cell receptor beta chains listed below, sequenced in a study of shared clonotypes between healthy human individuals. Using immunoSEQ multiplex PCR, the repertoire was profiled, and TCRdb retains in-frame clones only, with some absent. The data contain over 2 million clones, about 95% of them seen just once; the ten biggest clones take up 0.9% to 1.4%. Naivety among CD8 cells was defined by CD45RO negativity and positive CCR7 selection, thereby excluding terminally differentiated effector memory CD45RA+ cells. The sequenced sample consisted of naive CD8+ T cells sorted from blood. All receptors come from a man aged 18 to 35 in good health.

The V and J genes are TRBV4-3 and TRBJ2-1; TRBD2 aligns across 14 bases. The V gene's germline CDR1 is LGHNA and CDR2 YSLEER. Unmatched junction bases numbered 3, after V lost 1 base and J lost 7 bases. The CDR3 runs 16 residues. The CDR3 DNA follows: TGCGCCAGCAGCCAAGGGACTAGCGGGAGGTGGAATGAGCAGTTCTTC. The encoded protein is CASSQGTSGRWNEQFF.

This chain links TRBV27 with TRBJ2-2; 7 nucleotides line up with TRBD1. CDR3 length equals 18 residues. V was clipped by 5 bases and J by 8 bases; unmatched bases: 20. Germline V gene lookup returns CDR1 MNHEY and CDR2 SMNVEV (reference sequence). The CDR3 spells CASSPARRTGPPTGELFF. The CDR3 DNA is TGTGCCAGCAGTCCCGCGCGACGGACAGGTCCCCCAACTGGGGAGCTGTTTTTT.

The rearrangement uses TRBV2 and TRBJ1-2; 8 nucleotides line up with TRBD1. V trimming: 7 bases; J trimming: 4 bases; junction bases outside the gene matches: 11. Per the germline V gene, CDR1 is SNHLY and CDR2 is FYNNEI. CDR3 size: 15 residues. CDR3 sequence: CASNDRGLLFYGYTF. The CDR3 DNA follows: TGTGCCAGCAACGACAGGGGACTGCTCTTCTATGGCTACACCTTC.

The rearrangement uses TRBV5-1 and TRBJ2-1, with D possibly being TRBD2 (6 bases). Trimming took off 0 bases at V and 7 bases at J, with 14 bases between the two ends. CDR3 length: 15 amino acids. Per germline, CDR1 SGHRS and CDR2 YFSETQ. This CDR3 reads CASSLAREDLNEQFF. The CDR3 nucleotides are TGCGCCAGCAGCTTGGCAAGGGAGGATTTGAATGAGCAGTTCTTC.

The V call is TRBV7-2, the J call TRBJ1-1; no clear D. V was trimmed by 6 bases and J by 2 bases, leaving 7 bases between them. CDR1 SGHTA and CDR2 FQGNSA come from the germline V gene. The CDR3 is 12 residues long. CDR3: CASRPANTEAFF. CDR3 DNA: TGTGCCAGCAGGCCCGCAAACACTGAAGCTTTCTTT.

The chain uses TRBV7-9 and TRBJ1-1; 11 bases align to TRBD1. The V and J ends lost 5 bases and 5 bases, in that order; junction bases with no gene match: 10. Germline CDR1 SEHNR, CDR2 FQNEAQ (reference sequence). The CDR3 sequence is 16 residues long. The CDR3 protein is CASSPRTGGAWTEAFF. The CDR3 DNA sequence: TGTGCCAGCAGCCCTAGGACAGGGGGCGCTTGGACTGAAGCTTTCTTT. Full variable domain (rest looked up from reference TRBV7-9 and TRBJ1-1): DTGVSQNPRHKITKRGQNVTFRCDPISEHNRLYWYRQTLGQGPEFLTYFQNEAQLEKSRLLSDRFSAERPKGSFSTLEIQRTEQGDSAMYLCASSPRTGGAWTEAFFGQGTRLTVV.

The V gene is TRBV4-3, the J gene TRBJ1-1, with D uncertain. Germline V gene data show CDR1 as LGHNA and CDR2 as YSLEER. V was clipped by 0 bases and J by 1 base, with 9 bases between them. The CDR3 consists of 15 residues. DNA of the CDR3: TGCGCCAGCAGCCAAGATCTGGGTCCGAACACTGAAGCTTTCTTT. Protein sequence: CASSQDLGPNTEAFF.

This chain uses TRBV27 with TRBJ2-2; 9 bases align to TRBD1. Trimming removed 1 base from V and 4 bases from J; junction bases left unmatched: 7. Germline V gene data show CDR1 as MNHEY and CDR2 as SMNVEV (reference sequence). The CDR3 is 17 residues long. The CDR3 is CASSLLLGTGPTGELFF. The CDR3 DNA reads TGTGCCAGCAGTTTATTATTAGGGACAGGGCCCACCGGGGAGCTGTTTTTT.

The chain links TRBV20-1 to TRBJ1-1; D gene uncertain. Germline V CDR1 and CDR2: DFQATT, SNEGSKA (reference sequence). V was pared by 5 bases and J by 6 bases, with 7 bases between. The length of the CDR3 is 10 residues. As DNA, the CDR3 is TGCAGTGCTTGGTTGTCTGAAGCTTTCTTT. This sequence encodes CSAWLSEAFF.

The chain uses TRBV11-2 and TRBJ2-5, with TRBD1 matching over 9 bases. CDR3 length: 15 residues. Per the germline V gene, CDR1 is SGHAT and CDR2 is FQNNGV. V lost 5 bases to trimming and J lost 4 bases; unmatched junction nucleotides: 8. CDR3 in amino acids: CASSKTGGEGETQYF. The CDR3 nucleotides are TGTGCCAGCAGCAAAACAGGGGGCGAGGGAGAGACCCAGTACTTC. Filled out from reference TRBV11-2 and TRBJ2-5, the complete variable domain reads EAGVAQSPRYKIIEKRQSVAFWCNPISGHATLYWYQQILGQGPKLLIQFQNNGVVDDSQLPKDRFSAERLKGVDSTLKIQPAKLEDSAVYLCASSKTGGEGETQYFGPGTRLLVL.

This chain uses TRBV7-2 with TRBJ1-6; a possible D gene is TRBD1 (5 bases). The CDR3 is 16 residues long. V gave up 4 bases and J gave up 7 bases, with 17 bases separating them. CDR1 SGHTA and CDR2 FQGNSA come from the germline V gene. The CDR3 sequence: CASSSIPGLLNSPLHF. The CDR3 DNA reads TGTGCCAGCAGCTCGATTCCGGGACTCCTGAATTCACCCCTCCACTTT.

V gene TRBV7-9 combines with J gene TRBJ2-1; D perhaps matches TRBD1 (6 bases). Trimming took off 3 bases at V and 7 bases at J, with 22 bases between the two ends. Germline V CDR1 and CDR2: SEHNR, FQNEAQ (reference sequence). This CDR3 has 17 amino acids. CDR3 DNA: TGTGCCAGCAGCTTTCCTTCAGGGGCCTCTTTGGAGAATGAGCAGTTCTTC. Translated, it gives CASSFPSGASLENEQFF.

The CDR3, as DNA: TGTGCCAGCAGCTCAACTAGCGGGATTGGCGATGAGCAGTTCTTC. Translation: CASSSTSGIGDEQFF. The gene calls are TRBV7-9 and TRBJ2-1; 10 bases are a match to TRBD2. Germline-derived CDR1 and CDR2 are SEHNR and FQNEAQ (reference sequence). This CDR3 spans 15 amino acids. J lost 8 bases, V lost 4 bases, and 8 bases had no gene match.

The V gene is TRBV6-1, the J gene TRBJ1-6; TRBD1 is a possible D gene (5 bases). V was cut by 1 base and J by 7 bases, with 8 bases left in between. CDR3 length equals 14 residues. CDR1 is MNHNS, CDR2 SASEGT, per germline. In DNA form, the CDR3 reads TGTGCCAGCAGTGAAGGGGAGGGGAATTCACCCCTCCACTTT. This encodes CASSEGEGNSPLHF.

The chain employs TRBV5-1 and TRBJ1-1, with 10 bases matching TRBD1. The V segment lost 4 bases and the J segment 1 base; nucleotides outside the gene matches: 4. In germline, CDR1 is SGHRS, CDR2 YFSETQ. The CDR3 has 15 amino acids. In nucleotides, the CDR3 is TGCGCCAGCAGCCGCTGGACAGGGGGGAACACTGAAGCTTTCTTT. It codes for CASSRWTGGNTEAFF.

As to this clone: At the DNA level, this CDR3 is encoded by other sequences in the same sample as well. The V and J genes are TRBV7-6 and TRBJ1-4; the match to TRBD1 covers 10 bases. The CDR3 has 15 residues. The germline gives CDR1 SGHVS, CDR2 FNYEAQ. Germline trimming cut 4 bases from V and 5 bases from J; bases unmatched to any gene: 4. The CDR3 nucleotides are TGTGCCAGCAGCTCCCCGGGACAGGGGAATGAAAAACTGTTTTTT. This sequence encodes CASSSPGQGNEKLFF.

The table lists this clone with a count of one. The rearrangement joins TRBV19 to TRBJ1-1, with TRBD1 as a possible D gene (5 bases). CDR1 is LNHDA, CDR2 SQIVND, per germline (reference sequence). The V and J ends lost 5 bases and 3 bases respectively, with 13 bases between them. The CDR3 runs to 14 residues. The CDR3: CASSPRGTHTEAFF. CDR3 coding DNA: TGTGCCAGTAGTCCCCGGGGGACGCACACTGAAGCTTTCTTT.

In its sample, this clone was seen a few times. This same CDR3 is encoded by further DNA sequences in the sample. The chain links TRBV5-1 to TRBJ1-1; D unclear. V was cut by 0 bases and J by 3 bases, with 6 bases left in between. This CDR3 contains 13 residues. Germline CDR1 SGHRS, CDR2 YFSETQ. The CDR3 DNA follows: TGCGCCAGCAGCTTGGGGAGATACACTGAAGCTTTCTTT. The encoded protein is CASSLGRYTEAFF.

This clone was seen only once. This chain connects TRBV27 to TRBJ2-2; D is tentatively TRBD1 or TRBD2 (6 bases each). Germline CDR1 MNHEY, CDR2 SMNVEV (reference sequence). Between the trimmed V and J ends, which lost 6 bases and 4 bases, there was a span of 15 bases. The CDR3 has 15 amino acids. The CDR3 sequence: CASSRGPGATGELFF. The CDR3 nucleotides are TGTGCCAGCAGCCGGGGACCGGGGGCCACCGGGGAGCTGTTTTTT.

The chain uses TRBV6-5 and TRBJ2-3; weak D call: TRBD2 (6 bases). Germline assignment: CDR1 MNHEY and CDR2 SVGAGI. This CDR3 comprises 15 residues. Trimming shortened V by 0 bases and J by 5 bases, and 12 bases separated the two germline ends. The CDR3: CASSYSGGIKDTQYF. The CDR3 DNA reads TGTGCCAGCAGTTACTCTGGCGGGATTAAAGATACGCAGTATTTT.

A single count supports this clone. This chain uses TRBV30 with TRBJ2-5; 9 positions match TRBD1. The ends lost 3 bases at V and 13 bases at J; junction bases unmatched: 3. The CDR3 runs 10 residues. Germline CDR1 GTSNPN, CDR2 SVGIG (reference sequence). The CDR3 is CAWSGTGTYF. The CDR3 nucleotides read TGTGCCTGGAGCGGGACAGGGACGTACTTC.

The V gene is TRBV5-4, the J gene TRBJ2-4, with a weak D call TRBD2 (5 bases). The CDR3 loop spans 14 amino acids. V was pared by 7 bases and J by 5 bases, with 16 bases between. Germline V gives CDR1 SGHNT, CDR2 YYREEE (reference sequence). CDR3 sequence reads: CASRDGAGENIQYF. CDR3 sequence (DNA): TGTGCCAGCCGGGATGGTGCCGGAGAAAACATTCAGTACTTC.

About this clone itself: The sample contains more than one DNA sequence encoding this CDR3. This chain links TRBV27 with TRBJ2-7; D unclear. Trimming cost V 3 bases and J 2 bases, with 8 bases left between them. The CDR3 consists of 13 residues. Germline V CDR1 and CDR2: MNHEY, SMNVEV (reference sequence). This chain's CDR3 is CASSFRVAYEQYF. Here the CDR3 DNA reads TGTGCCAGCAGTTTTAGGGTGGCCTACGAGCAGTACTTC.

The rearrangement uses TRBV7-9 and TRBJ2-6; tentative D call: TRBD2 (6 bases). CDR3 length: 17 residues. From germline, CDR1 is SEHNR and CDR2 FQNEAQ (reference sequence). V lost 1 base and J lost 2, with 12 bases in between. The CDR3 spells CASSLGREGPGANVLTF. The CDR3 DNA reads TGTGCCAGCAGCTTAGGGCGGGAAGGGCCTGGGGCCAACGTCCTGACTTTC.

With regard to this clone: Distinct nucleotide sequences in the sample also encode this CDR3. The chain links TRBV28 to TRBJ1-1; D is ambiguous. The V gene's germline CDR1 is MDHEN and CDR2 SYDVKM. The CDR3 runs to 13 residues. The V end lost 3 bases, the J end lost 1 base, and 6 bases lay between the germline ends. CDR3 in DNA: TGTGCCAGCAGTTTCGGGGAGAACACTGAAGCTTTCTTT. Residues: CASSFGENTEAFF.

The genes are TRBV4-3 and TRBJ2-5, with TRBD2 as a possible D gene (5 bases). V dropped 2 bases and J dropped 5 bases, with 21 bases sitting between them. The CDR3 is made up of 17 amino acids. CDR1 and CDR2 (germline): LGHNA, YSLEER. This CDR3 reads CASSQKWEPGGRETQYF. DNA of the CDR3: TGCGCCAGCAGCCAAAAATGGGAGCCTGGCGGCCGGGAGACCCAGTACTTC.